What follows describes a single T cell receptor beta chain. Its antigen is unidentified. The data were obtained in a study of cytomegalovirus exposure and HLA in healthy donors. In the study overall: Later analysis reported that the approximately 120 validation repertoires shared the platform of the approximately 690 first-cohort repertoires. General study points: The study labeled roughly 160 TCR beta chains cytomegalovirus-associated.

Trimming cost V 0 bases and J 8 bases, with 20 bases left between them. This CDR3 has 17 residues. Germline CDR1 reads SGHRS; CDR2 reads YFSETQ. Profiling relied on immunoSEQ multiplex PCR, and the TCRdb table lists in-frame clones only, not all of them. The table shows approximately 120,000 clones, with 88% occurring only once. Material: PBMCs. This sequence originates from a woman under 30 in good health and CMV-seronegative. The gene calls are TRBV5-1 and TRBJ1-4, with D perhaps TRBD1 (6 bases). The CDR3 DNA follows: TGCGCCAGCAGCTTGGATTTGGGGGCGTCAGGATCCGAAAAACTGTTTTTT. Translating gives CASSLDLGASGSEKLFF.